Presented here are 2 T cell receptor beta chains from one specimen sequenced in a study of shared clonotypes between healthy human individuals. Naive CD8 cells lacked CD45RO and underwent positive selection for CCR7, leaving out terminally differentiated effector memory CD45RA+ cells. Here immunoSEQ multiplex PCR was the method, and the copy in TCRdb shows in-frame clones only, minus some. The sample holds about 1.9 million clones, around 95% seen once. The sequenced sample was naive CD8+ T cells from PBMCs. Receptor source: a man between 18 and 35 years old in good health. Some clones in this sample may be carry-over from other donors' samples.

As DNA, the CDR3 is TGTGCCGAACAGACCATTGGGGGACTAGCAGTGCAGTATTTT. Translating gives CAEQTIGGLAVQYF. V gene TRBV2 combines with J gene TRBJ2-3, with 9 positions matching TRBD2. The germline V gene has CDR1 SNHLY and CDR2 FYNNEI. The CDR3 is made up of 14 amino acids. After removal of 11 bases from V and 11 bases from J, the junction contained 17 bases not matched to a gene.

The rearrangement links TRBV27 to TRBJ2-7, with a possible D match to TRBD1 (6 bases). Germline values: CDR1 MNHEY, CDR2 SMNVEV (reference sequence). Trimming removed 3 bases from V and 0 bases from J, with 15 bases in between. The CDR3 is 16 amino acids. The CDR3 nucleotides are TGTGCCAGCAGTTTCAGCCAGGGGCCGAACTCCTACGAGCAGTACTTC. The encoded protein is CASSFSQGPNSYEQYF.